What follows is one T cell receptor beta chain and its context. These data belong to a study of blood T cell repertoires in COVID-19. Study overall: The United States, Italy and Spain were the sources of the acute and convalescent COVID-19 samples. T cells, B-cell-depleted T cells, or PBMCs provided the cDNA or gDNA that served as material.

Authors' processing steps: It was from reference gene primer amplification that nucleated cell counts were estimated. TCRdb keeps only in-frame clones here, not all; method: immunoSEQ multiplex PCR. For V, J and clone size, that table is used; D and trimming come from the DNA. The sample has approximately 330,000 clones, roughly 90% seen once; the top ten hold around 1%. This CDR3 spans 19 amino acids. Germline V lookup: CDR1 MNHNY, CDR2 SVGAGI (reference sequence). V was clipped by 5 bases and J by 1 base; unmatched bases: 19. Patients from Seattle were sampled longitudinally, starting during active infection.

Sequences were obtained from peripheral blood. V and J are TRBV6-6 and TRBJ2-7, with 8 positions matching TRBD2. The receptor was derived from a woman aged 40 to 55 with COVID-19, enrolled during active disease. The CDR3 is CASSRDLSPRGGPSYEQYF. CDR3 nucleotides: TGTGCCAGCAGTCGGGACCTCTCCCCCCGGGGGGGCCCATCCTACGAGCAGTACTTC.